The 9 T cell receptor beta chains listed next were all sequenced from one sample in a study of cytotoxic CD8 clonotypes in ibrutinib-treated CLL. The repertoire was sequenced with immunoSEQ multiplex PCR; TCRdb's copy has only in-frame clones and lacks some. Of some 160,000 clones listed, 81% were seen once; the top ten hold over 2%. The sequencing used PBMCs, collected after 12 months of ibrutinib treatment. These receptors all stem from a human donor with chronic lymphocytic leukemia.

The rearrangement uses TRBV16 and TRBJ2-7; the D gene could be TRBD1 or TRBD2 (5 bases each). V was pared by 4 bases and J by 13 bases, with 20 bases between. CDR1 is KGHSY, CDR2 FQNENV, per germline. The CDR3 is 13 residues long. CDR3 residues: CASSPQLQEAAYF. The CDR3 DNA sequence: TGTGCCAGCAGCCCCCAACTACAGGAAGCGGCATACTTC.

The chain employs TRBV18 and TRBJ2-2; 10 positions agree with TRBD2. After removal of 3 bases from V and 0 bases from J, the junction contained 4 bases not matched to a gene. The CDR3 loop spans 17 amino acids. CDR1 and CDR2 from the germline V gene are KGHSH and LQKENI. CDR3 DNA sequence: TGTGCCAGCTCACCTCGGACTAGCGGAACGAACACCGGGGAGCTGTTTTTT. Translation gives CASSPRTSGTNTGELFF.

This chain uses TRBV5-1 with TRBJ1-1; 7 nucleotides align to TRBD1. Trimming removed 6 bases from V and 4 bases from J; junction bases left unmatched: 9. The CDR3 has 14 amino acids. The germline gives CDR1 SGHRS, CDR2 YFSETQ. The CDR3 protein is CASTRDRGGTEAFF. The CDR3, as DNA: TGCGCCAGCACACGGGACAGAGGGGGCACTGAAGCTTTCTTT.

V and J are TRBV28 and TRBJ2-7; D is unclear. Germline V gene sequence: CDR1 MDHEN, CDR2 SYDVKM. Trimming stripped 5 bases from V and 6 bases from J, with 14 bases between. This CDR3 is built from 13 residues. The CDR3 is CASSPLSPLEQYF. For the CDR3, the DNA is TGTGCCAGCAGTCCGCTGAGTCCCCTCGAGCAGTACTTC.

The chain recombines TRBV5-6 with TRBJ1-3, with unresolved D. This CDR3 has 15 residues. The germline CDR1 and CDR2 sequences are SGHDT and YYEEEE. Between the trimmed V and J ends, which lost 4 bases and 0 bases, there was a span of 11 bases. CDR3 nucleotide sequence: TGTGCCAGCAGCCCCCTAGGCGGCTCTGGAAACACCATATATTTT. This codes for CASSPLGGSGNTIYF.

This clone was seen ten or more times. The chain carries TRBV27 and TRBJ1-2, with TRBD1 identical over 7 bases. In germline, CDR1 is MNHEY, CDR2 SMNVEV (reference sequence). Trimming at V came to 6 bases and at J to 0 bases, leaving 7 bases not matched to a gene. The CDR3 is 15 amino acids. The CDR3 DNA sequence: TGTGCCAGCAGAGAGGGGACAGCTCCTAACTATGGCTACACCTTC. It specifies CASREGTAPNYGYTF.

The V call is TRBV6-6, the J call TRBJ2-5, with 7 nucleotides matching TRBD1. The CDR3 contains 16 residues. In germline, CDR1 is MNHNY, CDR2 SVGAGI (reference sequence). J gave up 4 bases and V 6 bases, and 14 bases lay outside the gene matches. CDR3 amino acids: CASSYNQQGSGETQYF. The CDR3, as DNA: TGTGCCAGCAGCTACAACCAACAGGGGTCAGGAGAGACCCAGTACTTC.

V and J are TRBV5-1 and TRBJ1-2; D call uncertain. This CDR3 is 14 amino acids long. V was cut by 1 base and J by 8 bases, with 15 bases left in between. Germline V gene sequence: CDR1 SGHRS, CDR2 YFSETQ. The CDR3 here is CASSLTVTSGGYTF. The CDR3 DNA follows: TGCGCCAGCAGCTTGACCGTGACTTCGGGGGGCTACACCTTC.

This clone was seen just once. The chain combines TRBV7-8 with TRBJ2-2; TRBD2 is a possible D gene (6 bases). In germline, CDR1 is SGHVS, CDR2 FQNEAQ. The CDR3 consists of 15 residues. The germline V and J ends were trimmed by 5 bases and 5 bases, with 15 bases remaining between them. CDR3 in amino acids: CASSIGQAGTGELFF. The CDR3 region has the DNA TGTGCCAGCAGCATAGGGCAGGCGGGGACCGGGGAGCTGTTTTTT. The full variable domain, completed using reference TRBV7-8 and TRBJ2-2, is GAGVSQSPRYKVAKRGQDVALRCDPISGHVSLFWYQQALGQGPEFLTYFQNEAQLDKSGLPSDRFFAERPEGSVSTLKIQRTQQEDSAVYLCASSIGQAGTGELFFGEGSRLTVL.